The 16 T cell receptor beta chains below come from one sample, sequenced in a study of response to subunit inactivated influenza vaccine. TCRdb analysed the RT-PCR reads with MiXCR anew, one entry per CDR3 protein. The sample holds a few hundred thousand distinct CDR3 sequences, less than 25% seen once. The sequences come from PBMCs from blood, collected approximately 22 months after vaccination. The origin of the receptors is a man between 50 and 69 years old who received an inactivated influenza vaccine.

The chain combines TRBV5-1 with TRBJ1-1; no reliable D call. The CDR3 has 14 residues. Germline V lookup: CDR1 SGHRS, CDR2 YFSETQ. V shed 3 bases and J shed 2 bases, with 11 bases lying between them. Here the CDR3 reads CASSSGVDNTEAFF. The CDR3 DNA follows: TGCGCCAGCAGCTCCGGTGTTGATAACACTGAAGCTTTCTTT. The whole variable domain, remainder taken from reference TRBV5-1 and TRBJ1-1, is KAGVTQTPRYLIKTRGQQVTLSCSPISGHRSVSWYQQTPGQGLQFLFEYFSETQRNKGNFPGRFSGRQFSNSRSEMNVSTLELGDSALYLCASSSGVDNTEAFFGQGTRLTVV.

This clonotype showed up many times. The V gene is TRBV7-9, the J gene TRBJ1-2, with no clear D. Trimming removed 5 bases at V and 2 bases at J, with 12 bases between. This CDR3 has 14 amino acids. Per germline, CDR1 SEHNR and CDR2 FQNEAQ (reference sequence). CDR3 protein: CASSPKGSNYGYTF. In DNA form, the CDR3 reads TGTGCCAGCAGCCCGAAGGGAAGCAACTATGGCTACACCTTC.

The chain joins TRBV11-2 to TRBJ2-1; D unclear. V dropped 6 bases and J dropped 0 bases, with 12 bases sitting between them. Germline V lookup: CDR1 SGHAT, CDR2 FQNNGV. CDR3 length equals 15 residues. Here the CDR3 DNA reads TGTGCCAGCAGACCACGTCGGCCCTCCTACAATGAGCAGTTCTTC. Protein product: CASRPRRPSYNEQFF.

A few counts support this clonotype. The rearrangement uses TRBV5-6 and TRBJ2-1, with a possible D match to TRBD1 (5 bases). Looked up from germline, CDR1 is SGHDT and CDR2 is YYEEEE. The CDR3 spans 13 residues. Trimming stripped 1 base from V and 5 bases from J, with 7 bases between. The DNA of the CDR3 is TGTGCCAGCAGCTTGACGACAGACAATGAGCAGTTCTTC. It specifies CASSLTTDNEQFF.

This clonotype was detected only a few times. This chain links TRBV9 with TRBJ1-2; D unclear. Germline-derived CDR1 and CDR2 are SGDLS and YYNGEE. The ends were cut back, 6 bases at V and 2 bases at J, with 11 bases in the middle. The CDR3 runs to 13 residues. The CDR3 region has the DNA TGTGCCAGCAACCTCGGAGCCAACTATGGCTACACCTTC. The encoded protein is CASNLGANYGYTF.

The gene calls are TRBV4-1 and TRBJ2-2; the D is unclear. This CDR3 contains 11 residues. Germline V CDR1 and CDR2: MGHRA, YSYEKL. Trimming pared 5 bases from V and 7 bases from J, leaving 5 bases between. CDR3 loop: CASSSGGELFF. CDR3 coding DNA: TGCGCCAGCAGCTCGGGCGGGGAGCTGTTTTTT.

This sequence joins TRBV10-3 and TRBJ1-2; 8 positions match TRBD1. Germline CDR1 and CDR2: ENHRY and SYGVKD. The CDR3 has 13 residues. Trimming at V came to 6 bases and at J to 6 bases, leaving 6 bases not matched to a gene. CDR3 sequence reads: CAISRQGNNGYTF. The CDR3 region has the DNA TGTGCCATCAGCCGACAGGGGAACAATGGCTACACCTTC.

This chain joins TRBV7-9 and TRBJ2-5, with unresolved D. Deletions cut 2 bases from V and 1 base from J, with 2 bases between. The germline V gene encodes CDR1 SEHNR and CDR2 FQNEAQ (reference sequence). The CDR3 has 12 residues. CDR3 sequence: CASSLTQETQYF. The CDR3 DNA reads as TGTGCCAGCAGCTTAACCCAAGAGACCCAGTACTTC.

With regard to this clonotype: This may stem from a read error, because a much larger clone lies one nucleotide away. The chain combines TRBV11-2 with TRBJ1-6, with a tentative D call TRBD1 (6 bases). CDR1 SGHAT and CDR2 FQNNGV come from the germline V gene. This CDR3 comprises 15 residues. Trimming removed 4 bases at V and 9 bases at J, with 16 bases between. The CDR3 protein is CASSYPLGASSPLHF. The CDR3 nucleotides are TGTGCCAGCAGCTACCCGCTGGGGGCTAGTTCACCCCTCCACTTT. The full variable domain, completed using reference TRBV11-2 and TRBJ1-6, is EAGVAQSPRYKIIEKRQSVAFWCNPISGHATLYWYQQILGQGPKLLIQFQNNGVVDDSQLPKDRFSAERLKGVDSTLKIQPAKLEDSAVYLCASSYPLGASSPLHFGNGTRLTVT.

This clonotype was seen at least ten times. The V gene is TRBV7-8, the J gene TRBJ2-3; D gene uncertain. CDR1 SGHVS and CDR2 FQNEAQ come from the germline V gene. This CDR3 has 18 residues. Trimming shortened V by 5 bases and J by 2 bases, and 23 bases separated the two germline ends. The DNA for the CDR3 is TGTGCCAGCAGCCTTCCAGTACGGTTAAGAAGATTCACAGATACGCAGTATTTT. This encodes CASSLPVRLRRFTDTQYF.

The chain combines TRBV29-1 with TRBJ2-3; D ambiguous. Germline V gives CDR1 SQVTM, CDR2 ANQGSEA. The CDR3 is made up of 12 amino acids. The ends were cut back, 4 bases at V and 7 bases at J, with 12 bases in the middle. This CDR3 reads CSVGLDPNTQYF. CDR3 nucleotide sequence: TGCAGCGTTGGCCTCGACCCTAATACGCAGTATTTT.

This chain connects TRBV29-1 to TRBJ2-3; perhaps TRBD2 as D (7 bases). Germline lookup yields CDR1 SQVTM and CDR2 ANQGSEA. The CDR3 spans 14 residues. V lost 3 bases and J 0 bases, leaving 10 bases between the germline ends. CDR3: CSVEGGPSTDTQYF. The CDR3 nucleotides read TGCAGCGTTGAGGGGGGGCCTAGCACAGATACGCAGTATTTT.

The chain employs TRBV12-3 or TRBV12-4 and TRBJ2-2, with 10 bases that match TRBD1. Trimming took 8 bases from V and 4 from J; bases not matched to a gene: 4. This CDR3 spans 14 amino acids. CDR3 in amino acids: CASARTGGTGELFF. The CDR3 region has the DNA TGTGCCAGCGCCAGGACAGGGGGCACCGGGGAGCTGTTTTTT.

This clonotype came up a few times. The V gene is TRBV7-6, the J gene TRBJ1-3, with a possible D match to TRBD1 (6 bases). The CDR3 covers 15 residues. V was trimmed by 5 bases and J by 0 bases, leaving 11 bases between them. CDR1 and CDR2 (germline): SGHVS, FNYEAQ. Here the CDR3 DNA reads TGTGCCAGCAGCCCAGGGGAGGGCTCTGGAAACACCATATATTTT. It yields the protein CASSPGEGSGNTIYF. Filled out from reference TRBV7-6 and TRBJ1-3, the complete variable domain reads GAGVSQSPRYKVTKRGQDVALRCDPISGHVSLYWYRQALGQGPEFLTYFNYEAQQDKSGLPNDRFSAERPEGSISTLTIQRTEQRDSAMYRCASSPGEGSGNTIYFGEGSWLTVV.

In regard to this clonotype: A much larger clone lies a single base off, so this may be a read error. This sequence joins TRBV2 and TRBJ1-5; D is undetermined. Germline CDR1 SNHLY, CDR2 FYNNEI. This CDR3 spans 15 amino acids. Between the trimmed V and J ends, which lost 5 bases and 6 bases, there was a span of 17 bases. The CDR3: CASSLLRMRGQPQHF. The CDR3 DNA reads TGTGCCAGCAGTCTCCTACGGATGCGGGGTCAGCCCCAGCATTTT. Full variable domain (missing parts from reference TRBV2 and TRBJ1-5): EPEVTQTPSHQVTQMGQEVILRCVPISNHLYFYWYRQILGQKVEFLVSFYNNEISEKSEIFDDQFSVERPDGSNFTLKIRSTKLEDSAMYFCASSLLRMRGQPQHFGDGTRLSIL.

The rearrangement links TRBV6-1 to TRBJ2-2; 7 bases agree with TRBD1. This CDR3 has 13 amino acids. J gave up 1 base and V 10 bases, and 3 bases lay outside the gene matches. The germline V gene encodes CDR1 MNHNS and CDR2 SASEGT. The CDR3 loop is CAIRQGNTGELFF. CDR3 nucleotides: TGTGCCATCCGACAGGGGAACACCGGGGAGCTGTTTTTT.